The T cell receptor beta chain described here comes from a study of CD8+ T cells in alopecia areata. This CDR3 region has 16 residues. Germline CDR1 SGDLS, CDR2 YYNGEE. V gave up 0 bases and J gave up 8 bases; unmatched junction bases: 8. Once RNA had been extracted, it was reverse transcribed into cDNA to act as the sequencing template. Sequenced by immunoSEQ multiplex PCR; TCRdb stores in-frame clones only, minus some. The data contain approximately 66,000 clones, 55% to 65% of them singletons. The sequence was obtained from a human donor with alopecia areata. V is TRBV9 and J is TRBJ2-1, with 10 positions matching TRBD2. The sample here was CD8+ T cells sorted from blood, taken at week 0. The CDR3 region is CASSVGTSGDSDEQFF. CDR3 nucleotides: TGTGCCAGCAGCGTAGGGACTAGCGGAGACTCAGATGAGCAGTTCTTC. Full variable domain (missing parts from reference TRBV9 and TRBJ2-1): DSGVTQTPKHLITATGQRVTLRCSPRSGDLSVYWYQQSLDQGLQFLIQYYNGEERAKGNILERFSAQQFPDLHSELNLSSLELGDSALYFCASSVGTSGDSDEQFFGPGTRLTVL.